Described below is a single TCR beta chain sequence and its context. What it binds is not known. V lost 8 bases and J 4 bases, leaving 15 bases between the germline ends. The CDR3 is 13 residues long. Germline lookup yields CDR1 LNHDA and CDR2 SQIVND (reference sequence). Primers: 60 Vbeta forward and 13 Jbeta reverse. Source study methods: In a later analysis, of tens of millions of unique beta chains, around 11 million appeared in at least two donors. Assay used: immunoSEQ multiplex PCR; TCRdb lists only in-frame clones, some missing. D and trimming were read from the DNA, whereas the V and J calls and clone size are those reported in that table. The repertoire holds some 140,000 clones, with over 70% as singletons. This sample stems from a study of cytomegalovirus exposure and HLA in healthy donors. Study background: HLA-typed donors contributed 65 million to 95 million unique TCRs, which were held in an early data release. The study's findings and limits: Across all donors, roughly uniform sequencing depth was an assumption of the presence/absence analyses. Earlier findings revealed that most TCR beta V segments proved productive either about 87% or about 30% of the time.

The gene calls are TRBV19 and TRBJ2-7; tentatively, D is TRBD1 (7 bases). This TCR came from a woman aged 18-35 years in good health and CMV-seronegative. The sample comprised PBMCs. The CDR3 DNA follows: TGTGCCAGTGCGGGACAGATGAATTACGAGCAGTACTTC. Its protein is CASAGQMNYEQYF. The entire variable domain, with the rest obtained from reference TRBV19 and TRBJ2-7, is as follows: DGGITQSPKYLFRKEGQNVTLSCEQNLNHDAMYWYRQDPGQGLRLIYYSQIVNDFQKGDIAEGYSVSREKKESFPLTVTSAQKNPTAFYLCASAGQMNYEQYFGPGTRLTVT.